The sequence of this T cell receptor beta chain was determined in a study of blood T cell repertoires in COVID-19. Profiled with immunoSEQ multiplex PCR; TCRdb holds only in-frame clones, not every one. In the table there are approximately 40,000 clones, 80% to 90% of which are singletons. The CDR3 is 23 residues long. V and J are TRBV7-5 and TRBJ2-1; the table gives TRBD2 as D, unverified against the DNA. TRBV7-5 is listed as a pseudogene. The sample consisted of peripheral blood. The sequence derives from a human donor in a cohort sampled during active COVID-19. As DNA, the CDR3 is TGTGCCAGAAGCTTCAAACAACGAACTACAAACTACCAACGGGGGACCAAATACAATGAGCAGTTCTTC. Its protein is CARSFKQRTTNYQRGTKYNEQFF.